This T cell receptor (beta chain) originates from a study of blood T cell repertoires in COVID-19. Study details: Specimens from acute and convalescent COVID-19 originated in the United States, Italy and Spain. Sample material is recorded as cDNA or gDNA derived from T cells, B-cell-depleted T cells, or PBMCs.

How the authors handled the data: The authors estimated nucleated cell counts from reference gene primer amplification. TCRdb's table, derived via immunoSEQ multiplex PCR, lists solely in-frame clones and lacks some. The V and J calls and clone size were taken over from that table, and D and trimming were inferred from the DNA. The sample yields about 120,000 clones, roughly 84% seen once. The CDR3 has 13 amino acids. Trimming at V came to 9 bases and at J to 4 bases, leaving 5 bases not matched to a gene. Looked up from germline, CDR1 is KGHDR and CDR2 is SFDVKD. The sequence derives from a man in his 60s with acute or convalescent COVID-19. Specimen: peripheral blood. This sequence joins TRBV24-1 and TRBJ2-3; 8 nucleotides match TRBD2. CDR3 coding DNA: TGTGCCACCGCGACTAGCGTGCCAGATACGCAGTATTTT. This encodes CATATSVPDTQYF.